The 23 T cell receptor beta chains presented below share a single source sample, sequenced in a study of T cells in tuberculosis. Repertoires were generated with immunoSEQ multiplex PCR, while TCRdb's copy carries only in-frame clones and drops some. The sample comprises about 59,000 clones, approximately 81% of which are singletons, and about 13% rests with the top ten. Cells were sorted from thawed PBMC rested overnight and stained with GMM-loaded CD1B tetramer, viability dye and anti-CD3. CD1B tetramers were loaded with Rhodococcus equi-derived C32 glucose monomycolate. The sequenced material came from CD1b-GMM tetramer-negative cells sorted from PBMCs. Receptors were obtained from an adult woman with latent tuberculosis.

The genes are TRBV7-4 and TRBJ2-4; 9 nucleotides line up with TRBD2. Germline loops: CDR1 SGHVT, CDR2 SQSDAQ. The CDR3 consists of 15 residues. The trim removed 3 bases at V and 2 bases at J, leaving 2 bases unmatched. The DNA of the CDR3 is TGTGCCAGCAGCTTGTCTAGCGGGACCAAAAACATTCAGTACTTC. It translates to CASSLSSGTKNIQYF.

The genes are TRBV28 and TRBJ2-7, with 9 bases identical to TRBD2. CDR3 size: 15 residues. Germline CDR1 and CDR2: MDHEN and SYDVKM. J lost 5 bases, V lost 6 bases, and 11 bases had no gene match. CDR3 coding DNA: TGTGCCAGCAGGGGAGGAGCGGGAGGAGACAACGAGCAGTACTTC. Protein product: CASRGGAGGDNEQYF.

This clone came up once. The chain employs TRBV11-3 and TRBJ2-6; a weak D match, TRBD2 (5 bases). The germline CDR1 and CDR2 sequences are SGHNT and YENEEA. With 1 base removed from V and 2 bases from J, the gap between germline ends came to 6 bases. The CDR3 is 15 residues long. The CDR3 region has the DNA TGTGCCAGCAGCTTAGGAGGGACTGGGGCCAACGTCCTGACTTTC. This encodes CASSLGGTGANVLTF.

The genes are TRBV5-1 and TRBJ2-7; tentative D call: TRBD1 (6 bases). The length of the CDR3 is 13 residues. The V end lost 4 bases, the J end lost 0 bases, and 8 bases lay between the germline ends. Per germline, CDR1 SGHRS and CDR2 YFSETQ. CDR3 nucleotide sequence: TGCGCCAGCAGCCGACAGGACTCCTACGAGCAGTACTTC. Amino acid sequence: CASSRQDSYEQYF.

The chain has TRBV30 and TRBJ2-1, with a tentative D call TRBD1 (6 bases). Germline loops: CDR1 GTSNPN, CDR2 SVGIG (reference sequence). The CDR3 loop spans 15 amino acids. Trimming took 0 bases from V and 9 from J, leaving 18 bases between them. CDR3 region: CAWSVWTAPQGEQFF. The CDR3 DNA sequence: TGTGCCTGGAGTGTATGGACAGCTCCTCAGGGTGAGCAGTTCTTC.

V and J are TRBV14 and TRBJ2-1; the match to TRBD2 covers 9 bases. V lost 4 bases, J lost 4 bases, and 5 bases stayed unmatched. Germline V lookup: CDR1 SGHDN, CDR2 FVKESK. This CDR3 has 15 amino acids. The CDR3 here is CASSPGLARYNEQFF. The CDR3 DNA is TGTGCCAGCAGCCCCGGACTAGCGCGATACAATGAGCAGTTCTTC.

This clone appeared a single time. The chain is built from TRBV6-1 and TRBJ2-7, with 10 bases that match TRBD1. CDR1 and CDR2 (germline): MNHNS, SASEGT. CDR3 length: 13 residues. The ends lost 8 bases at V and 5 bases at J; junction bases unmatched: 6. The CDR3 nucleotides are TGTGCCAGCCGGACAGGGGGATGGGACGAGCAGTACTTC. Its protein is CASRTGGWDEQYF.

V is TRBV6-5 and J is TRBJ1-2; 7 bases align to TRBD1. This CDR3 is 15 amino acids long. V lost 0 bases and J lost 11; bases outside the gene matches: 12. Germline V gene data show CDR1 as MNHEY and CDR2 as SVGAGI. In DNA form, the CDR3 reads TGTGCCAGCAGTTACTCAAAGGGACAGAGAAAAAGGTACACCTTC. Residues: CASSYSKGQRKRYTF.

The chain employs TRBV7-7 and TRBJ2-3; TRBD2 matches 8 bases. The CDR3 spans 14 residues. CDR1 and CDR2 from the germline V gene are SSHAT and FNYEAQ (reference sequence). Trimming at V came to 5 bases and at J to 0 bases, leaving 1 base not matched to a gene. CDR3 region: CASSPSGSTDTQYF. CDR3 nucleotide sequence: TGTGCCAGCAGCCCTAGCGGGAGCACAGATACGCAGTATTTT.

The chain recombines TRBV12-5 with TRBJ2-7; D perhaps matches TRBD1 (5 bases). Trimming took 6 bases from V and 3 from J, leaving 9 bases between them. The V gene's germline CDR1 is LGHNT and CDR2 FRNRAP. The CDR3 contains 12 residues. The CDR3 nucleotides read TGTGCTAGTGGATCAGGGTTCTACGAGCAGTACTTC. Translated: CASGSGFYEQYF. Filled out from reference TRBV12-5 and TRBJ2-7, the complete variable domain reads DARVTQTPRHKVTEMGQEVTMRCQPILGHNTVFWYRQTMMQGLELLAYFRNRAPLDDSGMPKDRFSAEMPDATLATLKIQPSEPRDSAVYFCASGSGFYEQYFGPGTRLTVT.

This sequence joins TRBV6-6 and TRBJ1-5, with D maybe TRBD1 (5 bases). CDR3 size: 12 residues. Per the germline V gene, CDR1 is MNHNY and CDR2 is SVGAGI (reference sequence). Trimming pared 5 bases from V and 6 bases from J, leaving 8 bases between. The CDR3 DNA reads as TGTGCCAGCAGTCAGGGTATTCAGCCCCAGCATTTT. It specifies CASSQGIQPQHF.

The chain is built from TRBV10-3 and TRBJ1-6; 9 bases map to TRBD1. This CDR3 contains 15 residues. From germline, CDR1 is ENHRY and CDR2 SYGVKD. With 5 bases clipped from V and 9 bases from J, the junction kept 8 bases outside the gene matches. The CDR3 DNA sequence: TGTGCCATCAGTCTCAGACAGGGGGAAGGTTCACCCCTCCACTTT. It specifies CAISLRQGEGSPLHF.

The chain combines TRBV7-8 with TRBJ2-1, with 12 bases aligning to TRBD2. After removal of 7 bases from V and 9 bases from J, the junction contained 16 bases not matched to a gene. In germline, CDR1 is SGHVS, CDR2 FQNEAQ. The CDR3 has 17 residues. CDR3: CASTSAGGLAGKSEQFF. As DNA, the CDR3 is TGTGCCAGCACCTCCGCGGGAGGACTAGCGGGAAAGAGTGAGCAGTTCTTC.

The genes are TRBV4-3 and TRBJ2-2; 7 positions match TRBD2. Germline values: CDR1 LGHNA, CDR2 YSLEER. The CDR3 has 15 amino acids. With V trimmed by 4 bases and J by 4 bases, 6 bases remained unmatched. The CDR3 loop is CASSPGGRGTGELFF. The CDR3, as DNA: TGCGCCAGCAGCCCCGGGGGGAGGGGCACCGGGGAGCTGTTTTTT.

This clone was picked up a small number of times. The chain uses TRBV6-6 and TRBJ1-1, with D perhaps TRBD1 (6 bases). CDR1 and CDR2 (germline): MNHNY, SVGAGI (reference sequence). This CDR3 is built from 15 residues. V shed 2 bases and J shed 2 bases, with 12 bases lying between them. The CDR3, as DNA: TGTGCCAGCAGTTACGGGCCAGGGACAAACACTGAAGCTTTCTTT. The encoded protein is CASSYGPGTNTEAFF.

The chain joins TRBV27 to TRBJ2-6; TRBD2 matches at 8 bases. This CDR3 contains 15 residues. Losses at the gene ends were 8 bases for V and 4 bases for J; bases not matched to a gene: 7. Germline V gene lookup returns CDR1 MNHEY and CDR2 SMNVEV (reference sequence). Written as DNA, the CDR3 is TGTGCCAGCCGGGGGGGCGCCGGCGGGGCCAACGTCCTGACTTTC. It is translated as CASRGGAGGANVLTF.

This clone appeared a single time. This chain connects TRBV5-1 to TRBJ2-5; TRBD2 agrees at 7 bases. Trimming removed 0 bases from V and 11 bases from J; junction bases left unmatched: 4. The germline gives CDR1 SGHRS, CDR2 YFSETQ. The CDR3 length is 12 residues. The CDR3 protein is CASSLDRGGQYF. CDR3 DNA: TGCGCCAGCAGCTTGGATCGGGGAGGGCAGTACTTC.

The chain employs TRBV28 and TRBJ2-5; D possibly corresponds to TRBD1 (6 bases). Gene TRBJ2-7 matches the end of the DNA better, so the J call may be wrong. Germline V gene data show CDR1 as MDHEN and CDR2 as SYDVKM. The CDR3 is 13 residues long. The CDR3 nucleotides read TGTGCCAGCACCAACCAGGGGACCTACGAGCAGTACTTC. It codes for CASTNQGTYEQYF.

This rearrangement joins TRBV5-4 to TRBJ2-3, with D tentatively TRBD2 (5 bases). Trimming pared 4 bases from V and 0 bases from J, leaving 12 bases between. Germline V gene data show CDR1 as SGHNT and CDR2 as YYREEE (reference sequence). The CDR3 is 15 amino acids. DNA for the CDR3: TGTGCCAGCAGCCGACGGGAATCTAGCACAGATACGCAGTATTTT. This codes for CASSRRESSTDTQYF.

The chain recombines TRBV28 with TRBJ1-1, with D unclear. The CDR3 extends over 13 amino acids. The V and J ends lost 2 bases and 2 bases respectively, with 6 bases between them. Germline loops: CDR1 MDHEN, CDR2 SYDVKM. CDR3 coding DNA: TGTGCCAGCAGTTTAGTTATAAACACTGAAGCTTTCTTT. As protein: CASSLVINTEAFF.

This chain links TRBV15 with TRBJ1-3; no reliable D call. The germline V and J ends were trimmed by 0 bases and 2 bases, with 8 bases remaining between them. Per germline, CDR1 LNHNV and CDR2 YYDKDF (reference sequence). The CDR3 loop spans 15 amino acids. The DNA for the CDR3 is TGTGCCACCAGCAGAGACCCAGGAACTGGAAACACCATATATTTT. It codes for CATSRDPGTGNTIYF.

The chain employs TRBV5-1 and TRBJ2-3, with D unresolved. Trimming took 4 bases from V and 1 from J, leaving 10 bases between them. The germline V gene encodes CDR1 SGHRS and CDR2 YFSETQ. This CDR3 spans 14 amino acids. The CDR3 DNA is TGCGCCAGCAGCATTGACAAAGGCACAGATACGCAGTATTTT. Protein product: CASSIDKGTDTQYF.

J is TRBJ1-6 and V is TRBV6-1; D is perhaps TRBD1 (5 bases). Trimming left V 2 bases short and J 6 bases short, with 20 bases between. Germline loops: CDR1 MNHNS, CDR2 SASEGT. CDR3 length: 18 amino acids. This CDR3 is CASSEKGGAGMSNSPLHF. The CDR3 DNA sequence: TGTGCCAGCAGTGAAAAAGGAGGGGCGGGGATGAGTAATTCACCCCTCCACTTT.